A single sample gave rise to the 9 T cell receptor beta chains below, sequenced in a study of cytomegalovirus exposure and HLA in healthy donors. 13 Jbeta primers and 60 Vbeta primers were used for the PCR. TCRdb's copy holds only in-frame clones and misses some; the assay was immunoSEQ multiplex PCR. This table holds 120,000 to 150,000 clones, roughly 80% found once. The specimen sequenced was PBMCs. The receptors here all came from a female donor in good health and CMV-seronegative.

This clone has just a few counts. V and J are TRBV28 and TRBJ1-5; D gene unclear. The V end lost 5 bases, the J end lost 5 bases, and 10 bases lay between the germline ends. Germline-derived CDR1 and CDR2 are MDHEN and SYDVKM. There are 13 residues in the CDR3. CDR3 sequence reads: CASSRGGYQPQHF. The CDR3 DNA is TGTGCCAGCAGTCGTGGAGGGTATCAGCCCCAGCATTTT.

The V gene is TRBV2, the J gene TRBJ1-2, with 7 bases matching TRBD1. The CDR3 is 14 amino acids. Looked up from germline, CDR1 is SNHLY and CDR2 is FYNNEI. Losses at the gene ends were 6 bases for V and 2 bases for J; bases not matched to a gene: 6. The CDR3 nucleotides read TGTGCCAGCAGAGTAATACAGGGGAACTATGGCTACACCTTC. As protein: CASRVIQGNYGYTF.

This clone was recorded a few times. The chain uses TRBV5-6 and TRBJ1-2; D unclear. Trimming took off 4 bases at V and 4 bases at J, with 11 bases between the two ends. The CDR3 is 13 amino acids. Germline loops: CDR1 SGHDT, CDR2 YYEEEE. CDR3 in DNA: TGTGCCAGCAGCCAGAGACGACTCTATGGCTACACCTTC. The encoded protein is CASSQRRLYGYTF.

This clone was detected only once. This chain connects TRBV25-1 to TRBJ2-4, with TRBD1 matching over 9 bases. The V gene's germline CDR1 is MGHDK and CDR2 SYGVNS. The CDR3 length is 15 residues. The V and J ends lost 7 bases and 1 base, in that order; junction bases with no gene match: 5. The CDR3 region is CASMRTGEAKNIQYF. The CDR3 DNA reads as TGTGCCAGCATGCGGACAGGGGAGGCCAAAAACATTCAGTACTTC.

The V and J genes are TRBV28 and TRBJ1-5; 7 nucleotides agree with TRBD1. The CDR3 is made up of 15 amino acids. The germline V gene has CDR1 MDHEN and CDR2 SYDVKM. J lost 7 bases, V lost 7 bases, and 13 bases had no gene match. The CDR3 DNA follows: TGTGCCAGCACTCGCGCAGGGGGTGGTGGGCAGCCCCAGCATTTT. It translates to CASTRAGGGGQPQHF. The entire variable domain, with the rest obtained from reference TRBV28 and TRBJ1-5, is as follows: DVKVTQSSRYLVKRTGEKVFLECVQDMDHENMFWYRQDPGLGLRLIYFSYDVKMKEKGDIPEGYSVSREKKERFSLILESASTNQTSMYLCASTRAGGGGQPQHFGDGTRLSIL.

V is TRBV15 and J is TRBJ2-7; D call uncertain. With 0 bases removed from V and 5 bases from J, the gap between germline ends came to 5 bases. The germline V gene encodes CDR1 LNHNV and CDR2 YYDKDF (reference sequence). This CDR3 is built from 12 residues. CDR3 bases: TGTGCCACCAGCAGAGAGGGCGACGAGCAGTACTTC. Residues: CATSREGDEQYF.

This rearrangement joins TRBV27 to TRBJ2-5, with 7 positions matching TRBD2. The CDR3 covers 15 residues. Germline CDR1 MNHEY, CDR2 SMNVEV (reference sequence). Losses at the gene ends were 1 base for V and 3 bases for J; bases not matched to a gene: 5. The CDR3 DNA reads as TGTGCCAGCAGTTTATATGGACTAGACGAAGAGACCCAGTACTTC. It yields the protein CASSLYGLDEETQYF.

The chain carries TRBV5-6 and TRBJ2-2; TRBD2 might be the D (5 bases). CDR3 length: 14 residues. The V end was cut by 4 bases, the J end by 4 bases, with 11 bases between. Germline V gene data show CDR1 as SGHDT and CDR2 as YYEEEE. The CDR3 reads CASSRAAGTGELFF. For the CDR3, the DNA is TGTGCCAGCAGCAGGGCCGCGGGCACCGGGGAGCTGTTTTTT.

This sequence joins TRBV6-5 and TRBJ1-2; 10 bases are a match to TRBD1. Unmatched junction bases numbered 2, after V lost 2 bases and J lost 11 bases. The CDR3 sequence is 12 residues long. Germline V gives CDR1 MNHEY, CDR2 SVGAGI. DNA for the CDR3: TGTGCCAGCAGTTACGGGACAGGGGAGTACACCTTC. It yields the protein CASSYGTGEYTF.